These 14 T cell receptor beta chains were sequenced from one sample in a study of shared clonotypes between healthy human individuals. Clones were sequenced by immunoSEQ multiplex PCR, and TCRdb holds only the in-frame ones, with some missing. The table has hundreds of thousands of clones, 70% to 80% seen once. Material for sequencing was PBMCs. The receptors shown here come from a woman aged 40 to 50 in good health. Some clones in this sample may be carry-over from other donors' samples.

Concerning this clone: The sample contains more than one DNA sequence encoding this CDR3. The DNA of the CDR3 is TGTGCCAGCAGTTTACAGGATTACCAAGAGACCCAGTACTTC. It specifies CASSLQDYQETQYF. The chain has TRBV28 and TRBJ2-5; D is ambiguous. The CDR3 has 14 amino acids. V lost 2 bases and J 0 bases, leaving 7 bases between the germline ends. Germline V lookup: CDR1 MDHEN, CDR2 SYDVKM.

V is TRBV27 and J is TRBJ2-3, with no clear D. Germline V lookup: CDR1 MNHEY, CDR2 SMNVEV (reference sequence). The CDR3 extends over 15 amino acids. V was clipped by 3 bases and J by 0 bases, with 10 bases between them. The CDR3 region is CASSFGFGSTDTQYF. The CDR3 DNA follows: TGTGCCAGCAGTTTCGGGTTTGGGAGCACAGATACGCAGTATTTT.

The chain employs TRBV7-9 and TRBJ1-6; 8 nucleotides line up with TRBD1. The junction had 10 bases not matched to a gene; V was cut back by 4 bases and J by 5 bases. The CDR3 is 17 residues long. Germline V gene data show CDR1 as SEHNR and CDR2 as FQNEAQ (reference sequence). The CDR3 sequence is CASSSPAGGPNNSPLHF. CDR3 DNA: TGTGCCAGCAGCTCCCCCGCAGGGGGCCCGAATAATTCACCCCTCCACTTT.

Regarding this clone: The identical CDR3 is also encoded by other nucleotide sequences in the sample. In nucleotides, the CDR3 is TGTGCCACCAGCGGGGGAGGGCACACAGATACGCAGTATTTT. It is translated as CATSGGGHTDTQYF. This chain links TRBV15 with TRBJ2-3; TRBD2 matches at 7 bases. Germline V gene lookup returns CDR1 LNHNV and CDR2 YYDKDF (reference sequence). The CDR3 has 14 residues. J gave up 2 bases and V 5 bases, and 4 bases lay outside the gene matches.

The chain employs TRBV19 and TRBJ1-1; unclear D gene. Between the trimmed V and J ends, which lost 7 bases and 0 bases, there was a span of 15 bases. This CDR3 spans 15 amino acids. Germline CDR1 reads LNHDA; CDR2 reads SQIVND (reference sequence). This chain's CDR3 is CASNGNSNMNTEAFF. The CDR3 DNA follows: TGTGCCAGTAACGGGAACAGTAACATGAACACTGAAGCTTTCTTT.

The chain is built from TRBV19 and TRBJ1-4; TRBD1 agrees at 8 bases. V gave up 1 base and J gave up 9 bases; unmatched junction bases: 7. This CDR3 has 15 residues. Germline V lookup: CDR1 LNHDA, CDR2 SQIVND (reference sequence). DNA of the CDR3: TGTGCCAGTAGTATAGGGTTGGACAGGGATAAAAAACTGTTTTTT. This codes for CASSIGLDRDKKLFF. Full variable domain (remainder filled in from reference TRBV19 and TRBJ1-4): DGGITQSPKYLFRKEGQNVTLSCEQNLNHDAMYWYRQDPGQGLRLIYYSQIVNDFQKGDIAEGYSVSREKKESFPLTVTSAQKNPTAFYLCASSIGLDRDKKLFFGSGTQLSVL.

The gene calls are TRBV5-8 and TRBJ2-5; TRBD2 matches 12 bases. CDR1 is SGHTS and CDR2 is YDEGEE in the germline V gene. Losses at the gene ends were 0 bases for V and 4 bases for J; bases not matched to a gene: 7. The CDR3 is 17 amino acids. The CDR3 DNA sequence: TGTGCCAGCAGCTTGGGACTAGCGGGAGATTGGGGAGAGACCCAGTACTTC. Translating it yields CASSLGLAGDWGETQYF.

This chain links TRBV20-1 with TRBJ1-2; no definite D call. Trimming pared 5 bases from V and 1 base from J, leaving 2 bases between. CDR3 length: 10 amino acids. Germline loops: CDR1 DFQATT, CDR2 SNEGSKA (reference sequence). CDR3 sequence reads: CSALNYGYTF. CDR3 nucleotides: TGCAGTGCTCTTAACTATGGCTACACCTTC.

This chain connects TRBV11-2 to TRBJ2-7, with 11 bases aligning to TRBD1. V was pared by 5 bases and J by 5 bases, with 8 bases of the junction left unmatched. The CDR3 spans 15 residues. CDR1 and CDR2 (germline): SGHAT, FQNNGV. DNA of the CDR3: TGTGCCAGCAGCCTCCGGACAGGGGGCAAGGACGAGCAGTACTTC. It is translated as CASSLRTGGKDEQYF.

The chain has TRBV23-1 and TRBJ2-7; D not resolved. TRBV23-1 is an ORF; its function is uncertain. Trimming took 0 bases from V and 6 from J, leaving 18 bases between them. The CDR3 totals 16 residues. The CDR3: CASSQSTRVLPGEQYF. DNA for the CDR3: TGCGCCAGCAGTCAATCGACCCGGGTACTCCCCGGCGAGCAGTACTTC.

This clone was seen a handful of times. The CDR3 sequence is CASSPRDRDLPEAFF. The CDR3 region has the DNA TGTGCCAGCAGCCCTCGGGACAGGGACCTCCCTGAAGCTTTCTTT. The J gene is TRBJ1-1, the V gene TRBV28; 9 bases are shared with TRBD1. V trimming: 6 bases; J trimming: 6 bases; junction bases outside the gene matches: 11. The CDR3 sequence is 15 residues long. In germline, CDR1 is MDHEN, CDR2 SYDVKM.

The chain joins TRBV30 to TRBJ1-3, with D maybe TRBD1 (5 bases). Germline V gives CDR1 GTSNPN, CDR2 SVGIG (reference sequence). The CDR3 length is 13 residues. Deletions cut 3 bases from V and 2 bases from J, with 8 bases between. The CDR3 region is CAWSQTAGNTIYF. CDR3 nucleotide sequence: TGTGCCTGGAGCCAGACAGCTGGAAACACCATATATTTT.

CDR3 protein: CASSPPQASTSGPYEQYF. CDR3 coding DNA: TGTGCCAGCTCACCACCCCAGGCTTCGACTAGCGGACCCTACGAGCAGTACTTC. The chain joins TRBV18 to TRBJ2-7; 9 bases line up with TRBD2. The CDR3 contains 18 residues. Germline assignment: CDR1 KGHSH and CDR2 LQKENI. Trimming took 0 bases from V and 2 from J; bases not matched to a gene: 11. Supplemented by reference TRBV18 and TRBJ2-7, the full variable domain reads NAGVMQNPRHLVRRRGQEARLRCSPMKGHSHVYWYRQLPEEGLKFMVYLQKENIIDESGMPKERFSAEFPKEGPSILRIQQVVRGDSAAYFCASSPPQASTSGPYEQYFGPGTRLTVT.

The rearrangement joins TRBV5-6 to TRBJ2-5; D remains ambiguous. Germline-derived CDR1 and CDR2 are SGHDT and YYEEEE. The CDR3 length is 15 residues. Trimming removed 3 bases from V and 0 bases from J, with 12 bases in between. CDR3 nucleotides: TGTGCCAGCAGCTCCAAAGAAGGGTACCAAGAGACCCAGTACTTC. This translates into CASSSKEGYQETQYF.